Shown below are 15 T cell receptor beta chains from a single sample sequenced in a study of CXCR3-negative and CXCR3-positive naive CD8 T cells. Carrying UMI labels, the TRB cDNA libraries were prepared through 5' RACE. TCRdb re-called the 5' RACE reads and shows each CDR3 protein once, DNA omitted. This sample contains about 120,000 distinct CDR3 sequences. The specimen was naive CXCR3- CD8+ T cells from blood. The subset here: CD45RO-CCR7+CD27+CD95- naive CD8+ T cells lacking CXCR3 (TNR3-). These receptor sequences come from a human donor in good health. Some clones in this sample may be carry-over from other donors' samples.

The chain has TRBV7-2 and TRBJ2-7; with no DNA, the TCRdb D assignment of TRBD1 cannot be verified. CDR3 length: 14 residues. The V gene's germline CDR1 is SGHTA and CDR2 FQGNSA. The CDR3 reads CASSPRGTTYEQYF.

The V call is TRBV3-1, the J call TRBJ1-5. Germline V gene sequence: CDR1 LGHDT, CDR2 YNNKEL (reference sequence). The CDR3 has 15 amino acids. The CDR3 loop is CASSPDGVSNQPQHF. The variable domain in full, with the rest retrieved from reference TRBV3-1 and TRBJ1-5, is DTAVSQTPKYLVTQMGNDKSIKCEQNLGHDTMYWYKQDSKKFLKIMFSYNNKELIINETVPNRFSPKSPDKAHLNLHINSLELGDSAVYFCASSPDGVSNQPQHFGDGTRLSIL.

The CDR3 is CSVDMVNTGELFF. The chain joins TRBV29-1 to TRBJ2-2. The CDR3 sequence is 13 residues long. CDR1 is SQVTM, CDR2 ANQGSEA, per germline.

The V call is TRBV6-5, the J call TRBJ2-5; checking the TCRdb D call of TRBD1 is not possible without DNA. Looked up from germline, CDR1 is MNHEY and CDR2 is SVGAGI. CDR3 length: 15 amino acids. CDR3 loop: CASSYSGRPQETQYF.

CDR3 region: CATSDLQPGQGVNEQFF. This chain uses TRBV24-1 with TRBJ2-1; TCRdb outputs TRBD1, but without DNA this stays unchecked. CDR3 length equals 17 residues. The germline V gene encodes CDR1 KGHDR and CDR2 SFDVKD.

This chain connects TRBV13 to TRBJ2-5. Germline V lookup: CDR1 PRHDT, CDR2 FYEKMQ (reference sequence). The CDR3 runs 14 residues. This CDR3 reads CASSLRRAQETQYF.

The chain is built from TRBV6-5 and TRBJ2-2; absent DNA, TCRdb's TRBD2 call cannot be checked. The germline V gene encodes CDR1 MNHEY and CDR2 SVGAGI. CDR3 length: 16 residues. This CDR3 is CASTPGRGDYTGELFF.

The chain uses TRBV7-6 and TRBJ2-1; with no DNA, the TCRdb D assignment of TRBD1 cannot be verified. Germline CDR1 reads SGHVS; CDR2 reads FNYEAQ. CDR3 length equals 16 residues. This CDR3 reads CASSLYVGGTYNEQFF.

This chain joins TRBV5-5 and TRBJ2-7; the D gene TCRdb calls, TRBD1, cannot be checked with no DNA. CDR1 and CDR2 from the germline V gene are SGHKS and YYEKEE (reference sequence). The CDR3 has 17 amino acids. The CDR3 protein is CASSLSDSGQGPYEQYF.

V usage is TRBV7-9 and J usage is TRBJ2-3; TCRdb gives TRBD2 as the D gene, but with no DNA this cannot be confirmed. Per germline, CDR1 SEHNR and CDR2 FQNEAQ (reference sequence). CDR3 length equals 14 residues. The CDR3 loop is CASSTPGLTDTQYF.

The chain uses TRBV7-9 and TRBJ2-3. This CDR3 is 13 amino acids long. CDR1 and CDR2 from the germline V gene are SEHNR and FQNEAQ (reference sequence). CDR3 protein: CASSGTVTDTQYF.

The rearrangement links TRBV29-1 to TRBJ1-3. Germline values: CDR1 SQVTM, CDR2 ANQGSEA. The CDR3 runs to 17 residues. The chain's CDR3 is CSHLLAAGFLTGNTIYF.

The rearrangement links TRBV9 to TRBJ2-7; there is no DNA to check the TCRdb D call of TRBD2. CDR3 size: 15 residues. Germline CDR1 SGDLS, CDR2 YYNGEE. The CDR3 protein is CASSPGGGRGYEQYF.

This chain connects TRBV7-9 to TRBJ1-1; the TCRdb D gene call, TRBD1, has no DNA to confirm it. The CDR3 length is 14 residues. Germline CDR1 reads SEHNR; CDR2 reads FQNEAQ (reference sequence). CDR3 residues: CASSLNFRQDEAFF.

CDR3 sequence: CSASPNYGYTF. This chain uses TRBV20-1 with TRBJ1-2. Germline assignment: CDR1 DFQATT and CDR2 SNEGSKA (reference sequence). The CDR3 consists of 11 residues.